This T cell receptor (beta chain) was recovered during a study of tumor-infiltrating lymphocytes in primary liver carcinoma. Study-wide background: The tumors ranged from about 4 to 10 cm across and fell within stage T1-T3 N0M0.

In addition to blood RNA drawn from unsorted whole blood, germline DNA was extracted. Study-wide findings and caveats: Bulk unsorted samples prevented comparison of CD4+ and CD8+ repertoires.

Concerning this clonotype itself: Its antigen is not known. At one end, the junction sequence differs from germline, possibly due to a read error.

The CDR3 is made up of 15 amino acids. Per germline, CDR1 SGHAT and CDR2 FQNNGV. The investigators made TCR beta cDNA from roughly 0.55 ug total RNA, using a constant-region primer. A slightly modified ARM-PCR protocol with three nested multiplex PCR rounds produced these TCR beta libraries. TRBV1-TRBV30 forward primers paired with a C-beta reverse primer were used in the first two PCR rounds, which ran roughly 11 cycles each. TCRdb itself ran the multiplex PCR reads through MiXCR, one entry per CDR3 protein. The table lists around 330,000 distinct CDR3 sequences, about 50% of them singletons, with about 17% in the top ten.

This chain connects TRBV11-2 to TRBJ1-4; D might be TRBD1 (5 bases). The sequenced sample consisted of peripheral blood. This TCR derives from a woman aged 25 to 39 with primary liver carcinoma and hepatitis B virus infection. CDR3 sequence (DNA): TGTGCCAGTAGCTATCGGGGGACGAGGGATGAAAAACTGTTTTTT. As protein: CASSYRGTRDEKLFF.